This TCR beta chain was captured by sequencing in a study of T cell repertoires in cytomegalovirus infection. Whole-study context: Public TCR beta signatures were indicative of both CMV infection and a matching HLA type.

Study results and limitations: The ex vivo response was dominated by HLA-C-restricted CMV-specific TCR beta clonotypes. The study identified carriers of CMV plus the relevant HLA from cumulative public TCR beta family frequency.

This clonotype was recorded at least ten times. Its antigen remains unknown. Each CDR3 protein gets one entry after TCRdb re-called the reads with MiXCR. Here the sample spans approximately 500,000 distinct CDR3 sequences, around 10% being singletons. This CDR3 has 17 residues. Per the germline V gene, CDR1 is MRHNA and CDR2 is SNTAGT. V was pared by 4 bases and J by 0 bases, with 9 bases of the junction left unmatched. Sequenced sample: PBMCs. This TCR came from a human donor in good health (CMV status not recorded). Some clones in this sample may be carry-over from other donors' samples. This chain links TRBV6-4 with TRBJ2-1, with TRBD2 identical over 7 bases. The CDR3 DNA follows: TGTGCCAGCAGTGGTCGGGGGAGCGGGGACTCCTACAATGAGCAGTTCTTC. Protein product: CASSGRGSGDSYNEQFF.